The present T cell receptor beta chain was sequenced within a study of tumor and adjacent non-tumor tissue in lung cancer. Study context: Aged about 31 to 80 years, patients included nine to eleven men and 5 women with stage I to III disease.

A modified ARM-PCR protocol with three rounds of nested PCR amplified TCRbeta. MiXCR was run by TCRdb on the multiplex PCR reads, yielding one entry per CDR3 protein. The sample has 100,000 to 150,000 distinct CDR3 sequences, 55% to 75% seen once. This sample's RNA came from whole unsorted tissue. The CDR3 has 12 residues. The germline V gene encodes CDR1 MNHEY and CDR2 SVGAGI. In the case of this clonotype: This may stem from a read error, because a much larger clone lies one nucleotide away.

Sequenced: lung tumor tissue. The rearrangement joins TRBV6-5 to TRBJ1-1; the D gene is possibly TRBD1 (5 bases). The TCR comes from a man aged 25 to 45 with non-small cell lung cancer. The CDR3 spells CASSLHGTEAVF. DNA of the CDR3: TGTGCCAGCAGCCTCCACGGGACTGAGGCTGTCTTT.